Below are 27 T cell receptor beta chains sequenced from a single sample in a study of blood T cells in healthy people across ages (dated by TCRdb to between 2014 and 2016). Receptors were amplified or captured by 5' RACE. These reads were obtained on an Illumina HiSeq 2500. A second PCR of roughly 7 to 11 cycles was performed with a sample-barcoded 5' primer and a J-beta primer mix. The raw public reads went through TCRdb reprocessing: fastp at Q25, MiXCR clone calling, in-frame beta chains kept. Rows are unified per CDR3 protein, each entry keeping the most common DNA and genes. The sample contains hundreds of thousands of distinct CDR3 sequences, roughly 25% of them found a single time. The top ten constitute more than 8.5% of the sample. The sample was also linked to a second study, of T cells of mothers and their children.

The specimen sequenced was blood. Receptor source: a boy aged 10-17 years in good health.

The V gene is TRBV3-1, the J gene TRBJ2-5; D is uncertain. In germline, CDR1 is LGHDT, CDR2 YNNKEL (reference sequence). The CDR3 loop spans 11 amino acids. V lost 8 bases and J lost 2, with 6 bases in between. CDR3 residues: CASLQQETQYF. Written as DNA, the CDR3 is TGTGCCAGCCTTCAACAAGAGACCCAGTACTTC.

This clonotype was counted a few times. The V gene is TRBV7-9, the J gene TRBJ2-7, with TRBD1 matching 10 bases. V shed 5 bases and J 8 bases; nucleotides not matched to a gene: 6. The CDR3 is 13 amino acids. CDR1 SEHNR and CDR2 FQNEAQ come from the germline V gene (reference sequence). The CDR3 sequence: CASSSRDRGQQYF. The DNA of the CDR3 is TGTGCCAGCAGCAGCCGGGACAGGGGACAGCAGTACTTC.

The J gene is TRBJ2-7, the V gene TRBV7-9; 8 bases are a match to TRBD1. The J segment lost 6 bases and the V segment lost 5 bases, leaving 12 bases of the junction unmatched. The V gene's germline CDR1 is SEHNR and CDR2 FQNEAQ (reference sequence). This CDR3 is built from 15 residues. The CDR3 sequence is CASSIHGQGSPEQYF. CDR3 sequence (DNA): TGTGCCAGCAGCATACACGGACAGGGCAGCCCCGAGCAGTACTTC.

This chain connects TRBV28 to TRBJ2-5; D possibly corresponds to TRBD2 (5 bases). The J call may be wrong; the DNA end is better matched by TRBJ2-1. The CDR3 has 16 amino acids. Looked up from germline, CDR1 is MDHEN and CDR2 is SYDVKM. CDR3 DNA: TGTGCCAGCAGTTCCGGACTTACCCCCTTTGGAAATGAGCAGTTCTTC. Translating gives CASSSGLTPFGNEQFF.

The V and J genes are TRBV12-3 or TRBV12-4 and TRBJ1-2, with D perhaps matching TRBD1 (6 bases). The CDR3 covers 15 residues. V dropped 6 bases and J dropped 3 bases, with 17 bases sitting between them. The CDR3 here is CASSLRGVGDYGYTF. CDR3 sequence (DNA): TGTGCCAGCAGCCTGAGGGGGGTTGGGGACTATGGCTACACCTTC.

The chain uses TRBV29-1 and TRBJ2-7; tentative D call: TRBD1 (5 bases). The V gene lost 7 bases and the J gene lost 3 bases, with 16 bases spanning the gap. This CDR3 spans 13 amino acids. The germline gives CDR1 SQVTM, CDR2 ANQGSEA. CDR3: CSAGEGVLYEQYF. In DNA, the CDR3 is TGCAGCGCAGGCGAAGGGGTTCTCTACGAGCAGTACTTC.

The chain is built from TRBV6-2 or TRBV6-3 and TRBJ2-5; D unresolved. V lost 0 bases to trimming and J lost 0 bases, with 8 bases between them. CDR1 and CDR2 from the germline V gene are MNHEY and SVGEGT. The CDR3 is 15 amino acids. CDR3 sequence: CASSYSKGNQETQYF. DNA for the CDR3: TGTGCCAGCAGTTACTCGAAGGGTAACCAAGAGACCCAGTACTTC.

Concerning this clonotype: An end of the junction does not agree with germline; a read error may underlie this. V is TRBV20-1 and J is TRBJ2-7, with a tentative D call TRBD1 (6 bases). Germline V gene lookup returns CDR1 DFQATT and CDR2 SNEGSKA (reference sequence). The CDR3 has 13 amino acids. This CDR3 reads CSGRRDTGYEQYF. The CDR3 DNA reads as TGCAGTGGTAGACGGGACACGGGCTACGAGCAGTACTTC.

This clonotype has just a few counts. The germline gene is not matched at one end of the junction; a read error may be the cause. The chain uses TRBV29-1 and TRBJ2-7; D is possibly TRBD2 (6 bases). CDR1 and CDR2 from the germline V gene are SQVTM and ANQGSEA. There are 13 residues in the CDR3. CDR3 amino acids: CSVAPGLTYGQYF. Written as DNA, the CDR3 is TGCAGCGTTGCACCGGGACTGACCTACGGGCAGTACTTC.

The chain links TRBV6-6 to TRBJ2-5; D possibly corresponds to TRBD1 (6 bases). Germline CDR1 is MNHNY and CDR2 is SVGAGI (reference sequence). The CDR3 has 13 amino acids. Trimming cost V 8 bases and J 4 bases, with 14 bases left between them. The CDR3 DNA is TGTGCCAGCGGGAACACAGGGCGAGAGACCCAGTACTTC. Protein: CASGNTGRETQYF.

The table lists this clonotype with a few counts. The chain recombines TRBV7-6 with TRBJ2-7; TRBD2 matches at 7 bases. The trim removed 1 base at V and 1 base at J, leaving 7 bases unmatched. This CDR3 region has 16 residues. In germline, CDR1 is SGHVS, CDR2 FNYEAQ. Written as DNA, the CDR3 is TGTGCCAGCAGCTTAGAAGCGGGGCCTAATTCCTACGAGCAGTACTTC. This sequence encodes CASSLEAGPNSYEQYF.

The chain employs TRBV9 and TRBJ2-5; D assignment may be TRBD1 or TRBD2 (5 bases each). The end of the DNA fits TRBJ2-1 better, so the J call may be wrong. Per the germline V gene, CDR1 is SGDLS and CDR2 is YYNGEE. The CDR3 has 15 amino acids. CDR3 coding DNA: TGTGCCAGCAGCGTAGGAGGGGAGCTTTACAATGAGCAGTTCTTC. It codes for CASSVGGELYNEQFF.

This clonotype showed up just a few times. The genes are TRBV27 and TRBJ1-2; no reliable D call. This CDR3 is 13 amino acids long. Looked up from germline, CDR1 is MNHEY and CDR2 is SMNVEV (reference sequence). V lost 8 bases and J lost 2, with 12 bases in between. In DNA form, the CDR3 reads TGTGCCAGCTCGGGAGCAGACAACTATGGCTACACCTTC. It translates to CASSGADNYGYTF.

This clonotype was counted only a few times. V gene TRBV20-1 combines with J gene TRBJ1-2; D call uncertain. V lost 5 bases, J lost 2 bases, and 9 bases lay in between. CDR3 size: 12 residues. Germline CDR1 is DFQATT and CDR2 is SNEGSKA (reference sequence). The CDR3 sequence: CSAAAQNYGYTF. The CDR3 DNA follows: TGCAGTGCTGCAGCGCAAAACTATGGCTACACCTTC.

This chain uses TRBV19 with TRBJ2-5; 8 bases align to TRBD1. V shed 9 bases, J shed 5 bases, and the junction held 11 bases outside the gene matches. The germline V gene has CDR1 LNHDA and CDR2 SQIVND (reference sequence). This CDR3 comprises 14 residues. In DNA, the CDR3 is TGTGCCAGCACCGGGACAGGACGACCCGAGACCCAGTACTTC. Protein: CASTGTGRPETQYF.

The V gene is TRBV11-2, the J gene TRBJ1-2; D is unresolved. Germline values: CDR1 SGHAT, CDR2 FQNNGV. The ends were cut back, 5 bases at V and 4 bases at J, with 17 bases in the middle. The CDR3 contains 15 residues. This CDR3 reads CASSPWVGVSYGYTF. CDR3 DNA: TGTGCCAGCAGCCCTTGGGTCGGGGTGTCCTATGGCTACACCTTC. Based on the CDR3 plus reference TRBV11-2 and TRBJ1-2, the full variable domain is EAGVAQSPRYKIIEKRQSVAFWCNPISGHATLYWYQQILGQGPKLLIQFQNNGVVDDSQLPKDRFSAERLKGVDSTLKIQPAKLEDSAVYLCASSPWVGVSYGYTFGSGTRLTVV.

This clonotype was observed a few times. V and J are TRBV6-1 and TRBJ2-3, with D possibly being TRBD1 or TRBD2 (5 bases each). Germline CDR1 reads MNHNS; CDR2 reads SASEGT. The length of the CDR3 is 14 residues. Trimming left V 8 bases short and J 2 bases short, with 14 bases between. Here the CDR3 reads CASLLGRNTDTQYF. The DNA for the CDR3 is TGTGCCAGCCTCCTGGGACGGAACACAGATACGCAGTATTTT.

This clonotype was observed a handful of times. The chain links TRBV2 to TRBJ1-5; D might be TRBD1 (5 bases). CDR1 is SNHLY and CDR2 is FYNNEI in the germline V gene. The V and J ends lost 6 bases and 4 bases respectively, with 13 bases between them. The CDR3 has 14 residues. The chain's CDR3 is CASRGRQLNQPQHF. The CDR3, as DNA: TGTGCCAGCAGAGGCCGACAGCTAAATCAGCCCCAGCATTTT.

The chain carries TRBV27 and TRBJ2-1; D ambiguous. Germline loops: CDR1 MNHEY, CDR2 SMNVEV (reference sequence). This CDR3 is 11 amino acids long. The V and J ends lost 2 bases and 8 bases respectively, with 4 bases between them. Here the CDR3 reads CASSLDHEQFF. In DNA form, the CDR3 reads TGTGCCAGCAGTTTAGACCATGAGCAGTTCTTC.

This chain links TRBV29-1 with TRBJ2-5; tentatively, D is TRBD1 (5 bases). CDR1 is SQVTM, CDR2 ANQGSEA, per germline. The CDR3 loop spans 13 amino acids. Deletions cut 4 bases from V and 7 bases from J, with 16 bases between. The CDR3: CSVVDSQAGTQYF. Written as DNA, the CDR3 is TGCAGCGTTGTAGACAGCCAGGCCGGGACCCAGTACTTC.

The CDR3 DNA reads TGTGCCAGCAGTTACTCCGGGACTAGCGGGAGGAGGGGGTACAATGAGCAGTTCTTC. It codes for CASSYSGTSGRRGYNEQFF. The chain recombines TRBV12-3 or TRBV12-4 with TRBJ2-1; TRBD2 aligns across 15 bases. V was pared by 4 bases and J by 4 bases, with 11 bases of the junction left unmatched. This CDR3 spans 19 amino acids.

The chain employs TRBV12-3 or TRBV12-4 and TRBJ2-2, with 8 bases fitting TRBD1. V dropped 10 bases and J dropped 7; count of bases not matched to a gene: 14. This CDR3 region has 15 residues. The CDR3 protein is CATRIPDRDDGELFF. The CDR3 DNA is TGTGCCACGAGAATACCGGACAGGGACGACGGGGAGCTGTTTTTT.

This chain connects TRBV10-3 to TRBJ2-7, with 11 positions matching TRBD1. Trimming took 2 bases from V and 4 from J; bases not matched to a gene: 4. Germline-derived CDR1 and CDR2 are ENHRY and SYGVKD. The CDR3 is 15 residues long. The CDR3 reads CAISETGQGGYEQYF. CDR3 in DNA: TGTGCCATCAGTGAGACGGGACAGGGGGGTTACGAGCAGTACTTC.

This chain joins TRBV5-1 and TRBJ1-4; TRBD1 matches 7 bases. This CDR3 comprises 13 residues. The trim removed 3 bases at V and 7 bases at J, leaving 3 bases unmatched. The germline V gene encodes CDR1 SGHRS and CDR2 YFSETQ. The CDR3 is CASSWDSGEKLFF. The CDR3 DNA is TGCGCCAGCAGCTGGGACAGCGGTGAAAAACTGTTTTTT.

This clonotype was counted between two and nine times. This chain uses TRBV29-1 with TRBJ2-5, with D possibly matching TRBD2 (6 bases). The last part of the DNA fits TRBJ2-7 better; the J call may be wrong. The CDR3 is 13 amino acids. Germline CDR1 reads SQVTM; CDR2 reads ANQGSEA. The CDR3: CSVETGLGDEQYF. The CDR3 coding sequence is TGCAGCGTTGAAACGGGACTGGGGGACGAGCAGTACTTC.

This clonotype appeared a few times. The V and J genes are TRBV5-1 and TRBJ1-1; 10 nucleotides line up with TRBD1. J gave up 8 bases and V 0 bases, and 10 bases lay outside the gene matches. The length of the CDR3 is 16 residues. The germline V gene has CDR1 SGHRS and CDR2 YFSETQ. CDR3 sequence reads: CASSLEGYGTGVEAFF. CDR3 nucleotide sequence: TGCGCCAGCAGCTTGGAAGGCTATGGGACAGGGGTCGAAGCTTTCTTT.

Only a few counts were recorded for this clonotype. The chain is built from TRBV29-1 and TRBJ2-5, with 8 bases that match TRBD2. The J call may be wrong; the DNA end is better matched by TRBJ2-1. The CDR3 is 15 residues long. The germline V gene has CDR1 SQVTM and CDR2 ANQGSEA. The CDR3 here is CSVEDRGGSYNEQFF. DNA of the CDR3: TGCAGCGTTGAAGATCGGGGGGGGAGTTACAATGAGCAGTTCTTC.